Included here is one T cell receptor beta chain sequence, with context. Seattle participants joined during active infection and were tracked over time. The CDR3 runs to 18 residues. The data were taken from a study of blood T cell repertoires in COVID-19. Overall study: Acute-phase and convalescent COVID-19 samples originated in the United States, Italy and Spain. T cells, B-cell-depleted T cells, or PBMCs provided the cDNA or gDNA that served as material.

In the study's own analysis: Estimation of nucleated cell counts was performed using reference gene primer amplification. Only in-frame clones appear in the TCRdb table, and some are missing; sequencing was by immunoSEQ multiplex PCR. V, J and clone size are taken as reported in that table, and D and trimming were inferred from the DNA itself. The sample gives 90,000 to 100,000 clones, roughly 85% of which show up once; around 20% is in the top ten. V gene TRBV1 combines with J gene TRBJ1-5; the DNA was not used to check the table's D call, TRBD1. TRBV1 is classified as a pseudogene. The clonotype was recovered from a woman aged 55 to 70 with COVID-19, enrolled during active disease. Sequenced sample: peripheral blood. The CDR3 DNA is TGCACCAGCAGTCACAGGATGGGGTCAGTGACTGGCAATCAGCCCCAGCATTTT. This encodes CTSSHRMGSVTGNQPQHF.